This T cell receptor beta chain stems from a study of control samples from healthy donors and cancer patients. This clone has only one observation. TCRdb keeps only in-frame clones here, not all; method: immunoSEQ multiplex PCR. The repertoire holds 350,000 to 450,000 clones, 75% to 95% seen once, with more than 6% in the top ten. This TCR was recovered from a man aged 35-49 years with head and neck cancer. Material for sequencing was PBMCs.

Written as DNA, the CDR3 is TGTGCCACTAGGCGGTCTAGCGGGCCGCCCAATGAGCAGTTCTTC. It yields the protein CATRRSSGPPNEQFF. The rearrangement links TRBV6-5 to TRBJ2-1; the match to TRBD2 covers 8 bases. The CDR3 has 15 residues. V lost 10 bases and J lost 6; bases outside the gene matches: 14. The germline CDR1 and CDR2 sequences are MNHEY and SVGAGI.